The entry below describes one TCR beta chain. The data were produced by immunoSEQ multiplex PCR, yet TCRdb's version contains in-frame clones alone and is incomplete. This sample yields roughly 260,000 clones, of which about four fifths are seen a single time; about 3.6% belongs to the top ten. The data stem from a study of blood T cell repertoires in COVID-19. Trimming removed 1 base at V and 6 bases at J, with 11 bases between. The germline CDR1 and CDR2 sequences are SGHTA and FQGNSA. This CDR3 has 14 residues. The sample comprised PBMCs or T cells enriched from blood (not recorded which). V usage is TRBV7-2 and J usage is TRBJ2-3; D is undetermined. The clonotype originates from a woman aged 40 to 50 who had been exposed to COVID-19. CDR3 DNA: TGTGCCAGCAGCTTAGGGAGTAGCTCGGATACGCAGTATTTT. Protein sequence: CASSLGSSSDTQYF.